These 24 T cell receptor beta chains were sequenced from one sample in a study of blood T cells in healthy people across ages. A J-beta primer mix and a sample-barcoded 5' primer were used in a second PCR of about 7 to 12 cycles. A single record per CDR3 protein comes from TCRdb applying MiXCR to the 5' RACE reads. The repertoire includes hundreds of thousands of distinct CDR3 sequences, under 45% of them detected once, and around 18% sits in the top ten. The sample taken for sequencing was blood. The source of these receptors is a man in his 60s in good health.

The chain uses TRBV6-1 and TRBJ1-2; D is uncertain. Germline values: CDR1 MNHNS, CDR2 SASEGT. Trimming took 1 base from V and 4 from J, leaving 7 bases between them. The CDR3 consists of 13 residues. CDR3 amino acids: CASSEGILYGYTF. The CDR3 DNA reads TGTGCCAGCAGTGAAGGTATCCTCTATGGCTACACCTTC.

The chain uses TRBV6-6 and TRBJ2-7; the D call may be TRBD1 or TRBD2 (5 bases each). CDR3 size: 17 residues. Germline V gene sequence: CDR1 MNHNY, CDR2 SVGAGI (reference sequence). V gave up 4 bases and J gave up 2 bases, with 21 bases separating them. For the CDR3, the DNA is TGTGCCAGCAGTTTTACACGAACCGGGACCCGACCCTACGAGCAGTACTTC. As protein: CASSFTRTGTRPYEQYF.

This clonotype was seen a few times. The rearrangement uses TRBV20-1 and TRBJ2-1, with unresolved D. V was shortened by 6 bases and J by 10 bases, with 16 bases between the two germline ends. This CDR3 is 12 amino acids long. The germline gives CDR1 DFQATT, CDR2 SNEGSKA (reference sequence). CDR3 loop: CSAPTDTYEQFF. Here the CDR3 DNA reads TGCAGTGCCCCGACCGACACCTACGAGCAGTTCTTC.

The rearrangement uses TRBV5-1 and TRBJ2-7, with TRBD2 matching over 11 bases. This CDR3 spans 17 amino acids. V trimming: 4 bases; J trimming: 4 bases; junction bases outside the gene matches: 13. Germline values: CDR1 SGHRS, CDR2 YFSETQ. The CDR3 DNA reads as TGCGCCAGCAGCCCCACTAGCGGGGGCTCCGTGTGGTACGAGCAGTACTTC. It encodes CASSPTSGGSVWYEQYF.

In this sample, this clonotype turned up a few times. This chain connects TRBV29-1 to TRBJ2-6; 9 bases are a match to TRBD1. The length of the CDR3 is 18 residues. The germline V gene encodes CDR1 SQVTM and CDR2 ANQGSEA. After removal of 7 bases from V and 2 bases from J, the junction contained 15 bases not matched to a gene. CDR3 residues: CSAETPGTGSPGANVLTF. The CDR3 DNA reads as TGCAGCGCCGAGACTCCCGGGACAGGGTCACCTGGGGCCAACGTCCTGACTTTC.

The CDR3 sequence is CASSSGTGATYEQYF. CDR3 in DNA: TGTGCCAGCAGCTCCGGGACAGGGGCGACCTACGAGCAGTACTTC. The chain uses TRBV6-1 and TRBJ2-7; 10 nucleotides line up with TRBD1. The CDR3 runs 15 residues. The V gene end was trimmed by 6 bases and the J gene end by 2 bases; junction bases not matched to a gene: 7. Germline V gene lookup returns CDR1 MNHNS and CDR2 SASEGT.

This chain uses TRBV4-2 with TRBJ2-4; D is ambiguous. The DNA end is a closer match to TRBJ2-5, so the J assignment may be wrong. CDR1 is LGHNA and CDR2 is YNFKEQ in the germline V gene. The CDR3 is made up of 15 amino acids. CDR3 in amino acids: CASSQVWAEMETQYF. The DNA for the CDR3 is TGTGCCAGCAGCCAAGTGTGGGCGGAGATGGAGACCCAGTACTTC.

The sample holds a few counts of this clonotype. This CDR3 reads CASSPDSSTSTYEQYF. DNA of the CDR3: TGTGCCAGCAGTCCGGACAGTTCGACGAGCACCTACGAGCAGTACTTC. The chain carries TRBV6-5 and TRBJ2-7; TRBD1 might be the D (6 bases). The V end lost 5 bases, the J end lost 2 bases, and 19 bases lay between the germline ends. The CDR3 sequence is 16 residues long. From germline, CDR1 is MNHEY and CDR2 SVGAGI.

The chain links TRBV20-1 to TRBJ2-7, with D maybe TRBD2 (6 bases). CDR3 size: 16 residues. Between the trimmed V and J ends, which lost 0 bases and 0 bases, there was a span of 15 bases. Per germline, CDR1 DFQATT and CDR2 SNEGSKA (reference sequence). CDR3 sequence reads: CSAREFGVRGSYEQYF. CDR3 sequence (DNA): TGCAGTGCTAGAGAGTTCGGCGTGCGGGGCTCCTACGAGCAGTACTTC.

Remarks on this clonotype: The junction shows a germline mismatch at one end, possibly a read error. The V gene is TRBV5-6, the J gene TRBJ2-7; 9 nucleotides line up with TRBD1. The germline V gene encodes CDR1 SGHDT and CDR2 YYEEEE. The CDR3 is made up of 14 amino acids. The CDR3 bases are TGTGCCAGCAGTTTGGACAGGGGTTCCTACGAGCGGTACTTC. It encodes CASSLDRGSYERYF.

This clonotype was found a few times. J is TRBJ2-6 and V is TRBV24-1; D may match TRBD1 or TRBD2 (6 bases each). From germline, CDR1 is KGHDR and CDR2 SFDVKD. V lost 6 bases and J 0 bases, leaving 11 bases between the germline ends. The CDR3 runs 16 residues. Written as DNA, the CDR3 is TGTGCCACCAGTCCCGGGGGCGCCTCTGGGGCCAACGTCCTGACTTTC. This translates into CATSPGGASGANVLTF.

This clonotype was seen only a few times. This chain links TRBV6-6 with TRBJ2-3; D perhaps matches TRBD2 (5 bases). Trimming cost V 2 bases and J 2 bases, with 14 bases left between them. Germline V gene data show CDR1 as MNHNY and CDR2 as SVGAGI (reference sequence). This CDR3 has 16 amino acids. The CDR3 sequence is CASSYLLAGITDTQYF. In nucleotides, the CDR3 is TGTGCCAGCAGTTACCTCCTAGCTGGGATCACAGATACGCAGTATTTT.

Here the CDR3 reads CASSPPTGSGANVLTF. CDR3 DNA: TGTGCCAGCTCACCACCGACTGGCTCTGGGGCCAACGTCCTGACTTTC. The chain employs TRBV18 and TRBJ2-6; no definite D call. This CDR3 spans 16 amino acids. Trimming removed 0 bases at V and 0 bases at J, with 6 bases between. Germline V gene sequence: CDR1 KGHSH, CDR2 LQKENI.

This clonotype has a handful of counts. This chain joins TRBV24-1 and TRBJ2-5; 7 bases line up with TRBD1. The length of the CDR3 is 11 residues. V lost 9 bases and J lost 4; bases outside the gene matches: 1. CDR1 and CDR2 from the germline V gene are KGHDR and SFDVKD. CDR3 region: CATAGGETQYF. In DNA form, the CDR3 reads TGTGCCACCGCAGGGGGAGAGACCCAGTACTTC.

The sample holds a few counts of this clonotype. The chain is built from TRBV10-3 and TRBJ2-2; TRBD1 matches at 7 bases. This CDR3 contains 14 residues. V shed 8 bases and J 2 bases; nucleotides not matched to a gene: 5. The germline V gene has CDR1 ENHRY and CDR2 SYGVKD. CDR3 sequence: CAIQRQGNTGELFF. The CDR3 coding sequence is TGTGCCATCCAGAGACAGGGTAACACCGGGGAGCTGTTTTTT.

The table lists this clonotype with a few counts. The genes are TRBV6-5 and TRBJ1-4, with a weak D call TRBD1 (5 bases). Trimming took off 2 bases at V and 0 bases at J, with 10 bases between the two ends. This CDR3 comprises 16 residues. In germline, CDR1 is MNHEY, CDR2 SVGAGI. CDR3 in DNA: TGTGCCAGCAGTTACGAGGGGCTTCCAACTAATGAAAAACTGTTTTTT. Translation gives CASSYEGLPTNEKLFF.

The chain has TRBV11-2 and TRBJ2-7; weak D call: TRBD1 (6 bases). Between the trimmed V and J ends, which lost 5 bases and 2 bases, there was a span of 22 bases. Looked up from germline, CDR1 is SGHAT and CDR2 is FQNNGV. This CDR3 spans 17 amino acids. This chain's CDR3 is CASSRSLDSLGAYEQYF. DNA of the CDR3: TGTGCCAGCAGCCGAAGCCTGGACAGCCTGGGGGCCTACGAGCAGTACTTC.

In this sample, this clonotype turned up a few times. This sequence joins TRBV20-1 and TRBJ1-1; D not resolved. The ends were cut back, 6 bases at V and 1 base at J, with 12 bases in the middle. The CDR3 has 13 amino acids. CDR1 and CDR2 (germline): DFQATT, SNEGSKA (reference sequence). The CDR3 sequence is CSAPSEGNTEAFF. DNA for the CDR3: TGCAGTGCCCCGAGTGAGGGGAACACTGAAGCTTTCTTT.

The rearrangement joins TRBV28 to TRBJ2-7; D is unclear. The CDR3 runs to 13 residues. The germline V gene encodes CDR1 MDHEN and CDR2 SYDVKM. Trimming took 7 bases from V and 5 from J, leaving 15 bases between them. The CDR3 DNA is TGTGCCAGCAACCCCCCCGGTGCCCACGAGCAGTACTTC. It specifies CASNPPGAHEQYF.

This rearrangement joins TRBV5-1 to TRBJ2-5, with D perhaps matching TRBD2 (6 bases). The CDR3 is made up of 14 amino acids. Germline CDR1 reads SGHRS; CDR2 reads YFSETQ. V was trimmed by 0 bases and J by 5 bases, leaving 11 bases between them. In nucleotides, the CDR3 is TGCGCCAGCAGCTTGGGGGACTTGGCGGAGACCCAGTACTTC. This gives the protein CASSLGDLAETQYF. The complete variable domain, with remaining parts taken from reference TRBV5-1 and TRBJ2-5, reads KAGVTQTPRYLIKTRGQQVTLSCSPISGHRSVSWYQQTPGQGLQFLFEYFSETQRNKGNFPGRFSGRQFSNSRSEMNVSTLELGDSALYLCASSLGDLAETQYFGPGTRLLVL.

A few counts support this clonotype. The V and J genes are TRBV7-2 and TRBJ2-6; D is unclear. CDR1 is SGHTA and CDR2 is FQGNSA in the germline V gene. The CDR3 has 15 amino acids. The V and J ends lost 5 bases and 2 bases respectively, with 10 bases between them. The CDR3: CASSPMAAGANVLTF. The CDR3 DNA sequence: TGTGCCAGCAGCCCTATGGCGGCTGGGGCCAACGTCCTGACTTTC.

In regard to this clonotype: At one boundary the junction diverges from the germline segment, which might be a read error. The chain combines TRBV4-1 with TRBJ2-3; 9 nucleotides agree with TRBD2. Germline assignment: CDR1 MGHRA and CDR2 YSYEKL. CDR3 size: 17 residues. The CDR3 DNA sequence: TGCCCCAGCAGCCAAGAGAAAATAGCGGGGGCCACAGATACGCAGTATTTT. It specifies CPSSQEKIAGATDTQYF.

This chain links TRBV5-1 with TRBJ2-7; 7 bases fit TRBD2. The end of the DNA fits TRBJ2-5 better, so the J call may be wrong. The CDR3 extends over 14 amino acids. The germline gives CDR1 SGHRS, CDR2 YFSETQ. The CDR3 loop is CASSPGREGETQYF. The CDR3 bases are TGCGCCAGCAGCCCCGGCAGGGAGGGAGAGACCCAGTACTTC.

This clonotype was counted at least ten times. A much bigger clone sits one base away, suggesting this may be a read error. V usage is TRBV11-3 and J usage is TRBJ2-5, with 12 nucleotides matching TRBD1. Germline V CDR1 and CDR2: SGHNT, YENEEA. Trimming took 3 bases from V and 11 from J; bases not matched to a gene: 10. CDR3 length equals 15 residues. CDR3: CASSLRGTGGNEQYF. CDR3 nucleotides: TGTGCCAGCAGCTTGAGAGGGACAGGGGGCAATGAGCAGTACTTC.